The T cell receptor (beta chain) described here comes from a study of T cell repertoires in cytomegalovirus infection. Whole-study results and caveats: Totalled public TCR beta family frequency picked out people who carried CMV plus the relevant HLA. Ex vivo responses were dominated by HLA-C-restricted CMV-specific TCR beta clonotypes.

V lost 3 bases and J lost 1, with 11 bases in between. Germline assignment: CDR1 SGDLS and CDR2 YYNGEE. The CDR3 extends over 15 amino acids. In this sample, this clonotype turned up a few times. Its antigen is currently unknown. TCRdb reprocessed the reads via MiXCR and lists one record per CDR3 protein. This sample has 150,000 or so distinct CDR3 sequences, with 23% found just once. Sequencing was done on a sample of PBMCs. The clonotype originates from a human donor in good health (CMV status not recorded). Some clones in this sample may be carry-over from other donors' samples. V usage is TRBV9 and J usage is TRBJ1-5; D is possibly TRBD1 (5 bases). The CDR3 DNA is TGTGCCAGCAGCGAGTCGGGACTCAGCAATCAGCCCCAGCATTTT. Its translation is CASSESGLSNQPQHF.